This TCR beta chain is from a study of OX40 agonist ivuxolimab in advanced cancers. Study at large: Patients assigned to dose escalation were diagnosed with hepatocellular carcinoma, melanoma, renal cell or head and neck cancer.

The CDR3 has 16 amino acids. Some clones are missing from TCRdb's copy, which holds only in-frame ones; the method was immunoSEQ multiplex PCR. The sample yields around 86,000 clones, approximately 89% seen once. Overall study results and limits: It was not determined which antigens were specifically recognized by the peripheral T cells that had undergone clonal expansion.

Blood got drawn at baseline, again on cycle 4 day 1, and then on cycle 7 day 1. In the case of this clone: The antigen remains undetermined.

This TCR derives from an adult with an advanced solid tumor such as melanoma, head and neck, liver or kidney cancer. The sequencing here drew on CD4+ or CD8+ T cells sorted from blood, taken in a trial of the OX40 agonist ivuxolimab. The chain joins TRBV21-1 to TRBJ2-5. TRBV21-1 is a known pseudogene. For the CDR3, the DNA is TGTGCCAGCAGCAAAGCCGGGCCAGAAGGCCAAGAGACCCAGTACTTC. Translation gives CASSKAGPEGQETQYF.